This TCR beta chain was observed in a study of T cells in Graves' hyperthyroidism and ophthalmopathy. Researchers took RNA transcripts and amplified the TCR beta CDR3 regions from them. First-round RT-PCR of the TCR CDR3 relied on the HTBI primer set. TCRdb recomputed calls from the multiplex PCR reads with MiXCR, one row per CDR3 protein. The sample has 200,000 to 250,000 distinct CDR3 sequences, 24% seen once. CDR1 is MRHNA and CDR2 is SNTAGT in the germline V gene. CDR3 length: 19 residues. The V and J ends lost 5 bases and 2 bases, in that order; junction bases with no gene match: 20. This clonotype has ten or more counts.

The TCR was taken from a woman in her forties with Graves' ophthalmopathy. The rearrangement links TRBV6-4 to TRBJ2-5, with 7 bases lining up with TRBD1. The specimen sequenced was blood. CDR3 sequence (DNA): TGTGCCAGCAGTCGCGGTAGGATCCCCGGGACAGCCAAACAAGAGACCCAGTACTTC. Translating it yields CASSRGRIPGTAKQETQYF.